This T cell receptor beta chain was captured in a study of shared clonotypes between healthy human individuals (dated by TCRdb to about 2020). Looking at the study overall: The cohort included three men and two women between 18 and 49 years of age. Between about 0.9 and 10 billion PBMCs per donor were obtained by leukapheresis. For each donor, CD4 naive and CD4 memory were each given three plates, CD8 naive was given two plates, and CD8 memory was given one plate. To increase sequencing depth and limit assay-specific biases, TCR repertoire library preparation and sequencing were carried out by different laboratories using diverse techniques. The study deeply sequenced blood TCR repertoires of five healthy adults to estimate repertoire size and the extent of clonotype sharing between individuals. Summary of the overall study and its limitations: Pairwise subsampling indicated that sequencing depth was expected to affect the degree of clonotype sharing among donors. Sampling was restricted to blood, and TCR repertoires in tissue are likely to differ from TCR repertoires in blood. Approximately 5% of naive CD4, 3% to 4% of naive CD8, about 2.1% of memory CD4, and approximately 0.4% of memory CD8 clonotypes were shared across several donors. Naive subsets generally had larger estimated clonotype richness than memory subsets did. Because the study included a small number of donors, the genetic and exposure-history diversity represented was limited. Compared with non-shared clonotypes, clonotypes shared by all four sorted-subset donors had higher generation probabilities. Rarefaction of sorted-subset datasets indicated incomplete sequencing despite the large sequencing depth.

On this clone itself: Its antigen target is currently unknown. Nothing much larger sits one base from this clone, and base qualities are not available.

CDR1 and CDR2 are read off the germline V gene as SNHLY and FYNNEI. From the cysteine up to the phenylalanine, the CDR3 has a length of 15 residues. Kept here is only the CDR3 DNA, which spans 45 bases and is read in frame from base 1. Compared with germline, V lacks 7 bases and J lacks 5 bases; bases without a gene match: 7. Donors were healthy HIV-negative adults with no recently reported acute infections or vaccinations. Every donor was a Caucasian adult living in Nashville, Tennessee, USA. Magnetic negative selection was used to enrich CD4+ T cells, after which naive cells were positively selected on CD45RA and the negative fraction became the memory subset. Blood was collected by leukapheresis, and PBMCs were isolated by Ficoll-Histopaque density gradient centrifugation and then cryopreserved in liquid nitrogen vapor phase. Analytical flow cytometry was used to check the purity and quantity of each magnetically sorted T cell population. Each sorted fraction had its genomic DNA isolated and then quantified by UV absorbance on a Nanodrop 2000c.

Using the deep immunoSEQ assay, multiplex PCR amplified TCR CDR3 regions from genomic DNA. For each cell subset, the extracted genomic DNA was distributed evenly across all wells of several immunoSEQ 96-well plates, and each plate served as one replicate. For sorted subsets, each replicate PCR was loaded with roughly 190 ng genomic DNA, equivalent to roughly 30,000 T cell genomes. Purified libraries were quantified with a Qubit 3.0 fluorometer, sized on a Bioanalyzer 2100, and re-quantified with the KAPA Library Quantification kit. Every immunoSEQ 96-well plate was sequenced on a separate single-read 150-cycle Illumina NextSeq 550 flow cell. In the original analysis: The immunoSEQ output contained only junctional sequences without quality scores, so filtering could not match that applied to full-length reads. To assign V/J genes and CDR3, sequences were annotated against IMGT germline references using PyIR, a Python wrapper for IgBLAST v1.9. Reads were removed for weak V/J assignments (E-value above 1e-6), missing CDR3, stop codons, out-of-frame junctions, or ambiguous translated residues. V3J clonotypes were defined by identical inferred V gene, J gene, and CDR3 amino acid sequence. Percentage overlap between repertoires was calculated by dividing the number of shared unique clonotypes by the size of the smaller repertoire. RTK rarefaction, the Chao1 estimator, and Recon v2.1 estimates of unobserved clonotypes were used to assess repertoire richness. For all TCRbeta clonotypes obtained by the gDNA method from several donors, generation probabilities were computed with OLGA. TCRdb limited this immuneACCESS table to in-frame rearrangements with V and J called. A share of clones is missing; checked studies link under half to unresolved V genes, and the rest is unexplained. That table furnishes V, J and clone size, whereas the DNA furnished D and trimming. The sample includes about 230,000 clones, with about 69% observed a single time. Roughly 11% of the sample lies in the top ten.

The sequence was collected from a man aged 25-45 years in good health. The specimen was memory CD4+ T cells sorted from blood. Sample cell subset or site, as interpreted from the label and publication: CD45RA-negative fraction. The chain is made from TRBV2 and TRBJ2-5, with TRBD2 identical over 13 junction bases. The CDR3 in this case is CASIDGLAGVETQYF. The base sequence is TGTGCCAGCATTGACGGACTAGCGGGAGTGGAGACCCAGTACTTC.